Reported below is one T cell receptor beta chain. Original analysis: Researchers report that nucleated cell counts were estimated from reference gene primer amplification. Sequencing was performed with immunoSEQ multiplex PCR; in TCRdb, only in-frame clones are kept and a portion is missing. For V, J and clone size, that table is used; D and trimming come from the DNA. The table includes approximately 100,000 clones, roughly 84% detected once. This sample stems from a study of blood T cell repertoires in COVID-19. On the study more broadly: Donors in the United States, Italy and Spain gave samples during acute or convalescent COVID-19. T cells, B-cell-depleted T cells, or PBMCs provided the cDNA or gDNA that served as material.

The J segment lost 1 base and the V segment lost 3 bases, leaving 5 bases of the junction unmatched. The CDR3 runs to 16 residues. Germline values: CDR1 SGHVS, CDR2 FQNEAQ. Sequenced: peripheral blood. The chain has TRBV7-8 and TRBJ2-3; TRBD1 aligns across 9 bases. This TCR was sampled from a woman aged 80 or over with active or convalescent COVID-19. CDR3 residues: CASSFQQGAGTDTQYF. The CDR3 bases are TGTGCCAGCAGCTTCCAACAGGGGGCGGGCACAGATACGCAGTATTTT.